The 20 T cell receptor beta chains reported below all come from one sample, sequenced in a study of CD8+ T cells in alopecia areata. RNA, once extracted, was reverse transcribed into cDNA for use as the sequencing template. The assay was immunoSEQ multiplex PCR, and TCRdb's table has in-frame clones only and misses some. Of more than 90,000 clones listed, around three fifths are singletons. Treatment indicated: oral pan-JAK inhibitor, 5-10 mg twice daily. This material consisted of CD8+ T cells sorted from blood, taken at week 24, from a patient treated with tofacitinib. The receptor source for this set is a human donor with alopecia areata.

J is TRBJ1-6 and V is TRBV27, with D possibly matching TRBD1 (6 bases). Trimming took 5 bases from V and 10 from J, leaving 18 bases between them. CDR3 length equals 15 residues. Germline assignment: CDR1 MNHEY and CDR2 SMNVEV (reference sequence). CDR3 sequence: CASSGETGAVSPLHF. CDR3 sequence (DNA): TGTGCCAGCAGTGGGGAAACGGGGGCAGTATCACCCCTCCACTTT.

The rearrangement links TRBV30 to TRBJ2-7; 7 bases align to TRBD1. Unmatched junction bases numbered 6, after V lost 7 bases and J lost 6 bases. CDR3 size: 11 residues. Germline loops: CDR1 GTSNPN, CDR2 SVGIG (reference sequence). The CDR3 DNA reads TGTGCCTTCTCAAGGGGGCTCGAGCAGTACTTC. Translation gives CAFSRGLEQYF.

This clone has a handful of counts. This chain links TRBV27 with TRBJ1-1; 11 bases fit TRBD1. Germline lookup yields CDR1 MNHEY and CDR2 SMNVEV (reference sequence). V lost 2 bases and J lost 1; bases outside the gene matches: 6. The CDR3 covers 17 residues. DNA of the CDR3: TGTGCCAGCAGTTTACTGCTAGGGACAGGGGGGAACACTGAAGCTTTCTTT. Translation: CASSLLLGTGGNTEAFF.

This clone was picked up a small number of times. The V call is TRBV30, the J call TRBJ2-7; D gene ambiguous. The length of the CDR3 is 13 residues. V was pared by 5 bases and J by 2 bases, with 13 bases between. CDR1 GTSNPN and CDR2 SVGIG come from the germline V gene (reference sequence). CDR3 sequence (DNA): TGTGCCTGGTCCTCCGGAGATACCTACGAGCAGTACTTC. Protein sequence: CAWSSGDTYEQYF.

The sample holds a few counts of this clone. The V call is TRBV6-5, the J call TRBJ2-2, with no clear D. The CDR3 is made up of 14 amino acids. Germline lookup yields CDR1 MNHEY and CDR2 SVGAGI. Trimming stripped 5 bases from V and 4 bases from J, with 11 bases between. The CDR3 DNA is TGTGCCAGCAGTGAGGCCTTTTCCACCGGGGAGCTGTTTTTT. This encodes CASSEAFSTGELFF.

As to this clone: The same CDR3 can be traced to other DNA sequences in this sample. The V and J genes are TRBV6-5 and TRBJ1-5, with D uncertain. The germline V gene encodes CDR1 MNHEY and CDR2 SVGAGI. The germline V and J ends were trimmed by 2 bases and 4 bases, with 9 bases remaining between them. This CDR3 contains 14 residues. The CDR3 nucleotides are TGTGCCAGCAGTTACAGGGAGGGAAATCAGCCCCAGCATTTT. It codes for CASSYREGNQPQHF.

V usage is TRBV5-1 and J usage is TRBJ2-5; the D gene is possibly TRBD1 (5 bases). Trimming shortened V by 1 base and J by 4 bases, and 11 bases separated the two germline ends. Germline-derived CDR1 and CDR2 are SGHRS and YFSETQ. This CDR3 is 14 amino acids long. The CDR3 loop is CASSLRWQGETQYF. The DNA of the CDR3 is TGCGCCAGCAGCTTGCGCTGGCAGGGAGAGACCCAGTACTTC.

Comments on this clone: The sample has other DNA sequences that encode this CDR3 too. This chain links TRBV5-6 with TRBJ1-5; D unresolved. The CDR3 length is 12 residues. The ends were cut back, 0 bases at V and 4 bases at J, with 2 bases in the middle. In germline, CDR1 is SGHDT, CDR2 YYEEEE. For the CDR3, the DNA is TGTGCCAGCAGCTTGGGTAATCAGCCCCAGCATTTT. It specifies CASSLGNQPQHF.

J is TRBJ2-7 and V is TRBV27; 7 bases map to TRBD2. The length of the CDR3 is 15 residues. V lost 1 base, J lost 2 bases, and 5 bases stayed unmatched. Germline V gives CDR1 MNHEY, CDR2 SMNVEV (reference sequence). The CDR3 sequence: CASSLLASGPYEQYF. The CDR3 region has the DNA TGTGCCAGCAGTTTATTGGCTAGCGGACCCTACGAGCAGTACTTC.

The rearrangement joins TRBV10-3 to TRBJ2-1; 15 nucleotides match TRBD2. Germline lookup yields CDR1 ENHRY and CDR2 SYGVKD. The CDR3 loop spans 14 amino acids. The V gene end was trimmed by 7 bases and the J gene end by 9 bases; junction bases not matched to a gene: 4. CDR3 amino acids: CAITGTSGGIEQFF. CDR3 bases: TGTGCCATCACCGGGACTAGCGGGGGGATTGAGCAGTTCTTC.

This clone was counted between two and nine times. The rearrangement links TRBV25-1 to TRBJ2-3; D may be TRBD2 (6 bases). From germline, CDR1 is MGHDK and CDR2 SYGVNS. Between the trimmed V and J ends, which lost 2 bases and 2 bases, there was a span of 8 bases. This CDR3 comprises 14 residues. The CDR3: CASSEGRITDTQYF. The CDR3 nucleotides are TGTGCCAGCAGTGAAGGGAGGATCACAGATACGCAGTATTTT.

The genes are TRBV10-3 and TRBJ2-1, with 8 bases matching TRBD1. Trimming removed 4 bases from V and 7 bases from J; junction bases left unmatched: 3. The CDR3 has 13 amino acids. Germline values: CDR1 ENHRY, CDR2 SYGVKD. The CDR3 sequence is CAISGDRGNEQFF. The CDR3 DNA follows: TGTGCCATCAGTGGCGACAGGGGTAATGAGCAGTTCTTC.

This clone was counted a few times. This chain joins TRBV2 and TRBJ1-5; no clear D. The CDR3 runs 12 residues. The V gene's germline CDR1 is SNHLY and CDR2 FYNNEI. The V and J ends lost 1 base and 9 bases respectively, with 7 bases between them. The CDR3 sequence: CASSEGERPQHF. DNA of the CDR3: TGTGCCAGCAGTGAAGGGGAGCGGCCCCAGCATTTT.

V is TRBV5-1 and J is TRBJ2-7; the D gene could be TRBD1 or TRBD2 (5 bases each). Trimming removed 0 bases at V and 10 bases at J, with 11 bases between. Per germline, CDR1 SGHRS and CDR2 YFSETQ. The CDR3 runs 12 residues. The CDR3 nucleotides are TGCGCCAGCAGCTTGGGGCGAGGGGAACAGTACTTC. It is translated as CASSLGRGEQYF.

DNA for the CDR3: TGTGCCAGCAGTCCACAGGGTTCCTACGAGCAGTACTTC. This gives the protein CASSPQGSYEQYF. The chain is built from TRBV6-5 and TRBJ2-7, with a weak D call TRBD1 (6 bases). Germline lookup yields CDR1 MNHEY and CDR2 SVGAGI. V shed 5 bases and J shed 1 base, with 9 bases lying between them. The CDR3 extends over 13 amino acids.

DNA of the CDR3: TGTGCCACCAGCAGAGATCGACGCAGGGGCCAGAAGGGGTATGGCTACACCTTC. Translation: CATSRDRRRGQKGYGYTF. This chain uses TRBV15 with TRBJ1-2, with D possibly TRBD1 on 6 matching bases. The length of the CDR3 is 18 residues. The V end was cut by 0 bases, the J end by 5 bases, with 22 bases between. The germline V gene encodes CDR1 LNHNV and CDR2 YYDKDF (reference sequence).

V is TRBV4-2 and J is TRBJ1-1; 9 bases map to TRBD1. Germline loops: CDR1 LGHNA, CDR2 YNFKEQ. The ends lost 10 bases at V and 6 bases at J; junction bases unmatched: 9. This CDR3 spans 13 amino acids. The CDR3 DNA follows: TGTGCCACCGGACAGGGGATGGATTCTGAAGCTTTCTTT. Translated: CATGQGMDSEAFF.

Only one count was recorded for this clone. Additional DNA sequences in this sample encode the identical CDR3. CDR3 amino acids: CSVVGAYGYTF. The CDR3 DNA reads as TGCAGCGTTGTAGGGGCCTATGGCTACACCTTC. The gene calls are TRBV29-1 and TRBJ1-2, with a possible D match to TRBD1 (5 bases). Trimming pared 4 bases from V and 4 bases from J, leaving 7 bases between. Per the germline V gene, CDR1 is SQVTM and CDR2 is ANQGSEA. The CDR3 runs 11 residues. The variable domain in full, with the rest retrieved from reference TRBV29-1 and TRBJ1-2, is SAVISQKPSRDICQRGTSLTIQCQVDSQVTMMFWYRQQPGQSLTLIATANQGSEATYESGFVIDKFPISRPNLTFSTLTVSNMSPEDSSIYLCSVVGAYGYTFGSGTRLTVV.

This chain links TRBV29-1 with TRBJ1-1; D not resolved. Looked up from germline, CDR1 is SQVTM and CDR2 is ANQGSEA. CDR3 length equals 12 residues. V was cut by 5 bases and J by 0 bases, with 7 bases left in between. CDR3 DNA sequence: TGCAGCGTTTTACTTATGAACACTGAAGCTTTCTTT. This sequence encodes CSVLLMNTEAFF.

This chain uses TRBV27 with TRBJ1-2, with D perhaps TRBD1 (5 bases). This CDR3 spans 14 amino acids. Trimming took 2 bases from V and 7 from J, leaving 14 bases between them. Germline lookup yields CDR1 MNHEY and CDR2 SMNVEV (reference sequence). The CDR3 region is CASSLIGGTSGYTF. The CDR3 bases are TGTGCCAGCAGTTTAATTGGGGGGACGAGTGGCTACACCTTC.